This T cell receptor (beta chain) was identified in a study of T cell responses to AZD1222 COVID-19 vaccine (dated by TCRdb to the early 2020s). For context, the study as a whole: AZD1222 recipients given second doses at about 4 weeks or at about 12 weeks were pooled, since spike-specific TCR depth and breadth were not found to differ between the two schedules. A total of about 230 trial participants underwent TCR sequencing, of whom some 210 received two doses of AZD1222 and about 25 received two doses of the MenACWY control vaccine. Trial participants were enrolled by age into 18-55, 56-69 and 70-plus year subgroups, with about 150, 28 and 57 TCR-sequenced participants respectively. Results the study describes overall, beyond this receptor: Most participants were white British and females outnumbered males, and the authors suggested that clonal diversity may have been underestimated. Conclusions about previously exposed vaccinees are limited because only five to seven AZD1222 recipients were SARS-CoV-2 seropositive at baseline. In the small 56-69-year group, the increase in depth fell short of significance, most likely because of low power. After two AZD1222 doses, both the breadth and the depth of spike-specific TCRs were significantly higher than at day 0 and than in MenACWY recipients. Because no day 14 peak-response samples were available, repertoires were characterized only after the peak T cell response. Nearly half of unique spike-specific TCRs reportedly recognized epitopes outside regions mutated in the B.1.351 and B.1.1.7 variants. The whole spike protein was spanned by vaccine-associated CD4 TCRs, and dominant responses were seen in regions 160-218 and 743-854.

Comment on this clone: It lacks a known antigen. One end of the junction varies from germline; a read error may be responsible.

The CDR3 regions of human TCRbeta chains were analyzed by immunosequencing. The study's own analysis went as follows. Repertoire TCRs were checked for matches against a reference library of SARS-CoV-2-specific TCRs that had been generated using the MIRA antigen-specificity platform. Breadth meant the fraction of unique TCRs that were SARS-CoV-2-associated, whereas depth meant the fraction of total T cells that were SARS-CoV-2-associated. Using the MIRA data, every spike-specific TCR was mapped to the spike region that the TCR reacted to and assigned to either a CD4 or a CD8 class. Log10-transformed breadth and depth values were compared by one-way ANOVA with Sidak's multiple comparisons tests. TCRdb's version of the immuneACCESS table is confined to in-frame rearrangements and falls short of the full clone set. An unresolved V gene accounts for under half of the shortfall where checked; the remainder is of unknown origin. The V and J calls and clone size were taken over from that table, and D and trimming were inferred from the DNA. This sample holds over 150,000 clones; about nine tenths were observed only once. Clones ranked in the top ten supply approximately 1.4% of the sample.

Explained via the paper, the time point label denotes: baseline before first vaccination. Vaccinee samples came from UK trials COV001 and COV002, including a single-blind randomized controlled phase 2/3 trial of AZD1222 (ChAdOx1 nCoV-19) in healthy adults. Trial participant PBMC samples were collected at day 0 and day 28 after the second dose for TCRbeta chain sequencing. Spanning cysteine to phenylalanine, the CDR3 consists of 15 amino acids. Here the CDR3 DNA is all that survives: 45 bases in frame from base 1. The germline V gene encodes CDR1 SSHAT and CDR2 FNYEAQ (reference sequence). The TCR sequence derives from an adult in good health. The chain joins TRBV7-7 to TRBJ2-1, with 10 middle bases fitting TRBD2. The specimen comprised peripheral blood, sampled on day 0 of AZD1222 vaccination. The DNA sequence reads TGTGCTAGCAGCCCAGCGGGGGGGCCCTACAATGAGCAGTTCTTC. Translation gives CASSPAGGPYNEQFF.